These 10 T cell receptor beta chains share one sample of origin, sequenced in a study of OX40 agonist ivuxolimab in advanced cancers. The method was immunoSEQ multiplex PCR; TCRdb's version includes in-frame clones alone and lacks a portion of them. The table has under 65,000 clones, around 85% seen once. The material was CD4+ or CD8+ T cells sorted from blood, obtained in a trial of the OX40 agonist ivuxolimab. All receptors derive from an adult with an advanced solid tumor such as melanoma, head and neck, liver or kidney cancer.

V and J are TRBV14 and TRBJ1-6, with D possibly TRBD1 on 6 matching bases. V was trimmed by 4 bases and J by 1 base, leaving 8 bases between them. Germline CDR1 and CDR2: SGHDN and FVKESK. CDR3 length: 15 amino acids. CDR3 bases: TGTGCCAGCAGCCCACAGGGTTCCTATAATTCACCCCTCCACTTT. Translation gives CASSPQGSYNSPLHF. The variable domain in full, with the rest retrieved from reference TRBV14 and TRBJ1-6, is EAGVTQFPSHSVIEKGQTVTLRCDPISGHDNLYWYRRVMGKEIKFLLHFVKESKQDESGMPNNRFLAERTGGTYSTLKVQPAELEDSGVYFCASSPQGSYNSPLHFGNGTRLTVT.

This sequence joins TRBV5-1 and TRBJ1-4, with D perhaps TRBD1 (5 bases). Trimming pared 7 bases from V and 7 bases from J, leaving 26 bases between. The length of the CDR3 is 17 residues. CDR1 is SGHRS, CDR2 YFSETQ, per germline. CDR3: CASLAGQGIGGGEKLFF. The CDR3 DNA reads TGCGCCAGCCTGGCTGGGCAGGGAATCGGCGGGGGTGAAAAACTGTTTTTT.

This chain uses TRBV15 with TRBJ2-1, with 9 bases that match TRBD2. Per germline, CDR1 LNHNV and CDR2 YYDKDF (reference sequence). V gave up 4 bases and J gave up 8 bases; unmatched junction bases: 6. The CDR3 has 14 residues. Here the CDR3 DNA reads TGTGCCACCAGCAACACCGGGACTAGCTATGAGCAGTTCTTC. Translation gives CATSNTGTSYEQFF.

V usage is TRBV7-3 and J usage is TRBJ2-2, with 9 bases matching TRBD1. CDR1 SGHTA and CDR2 FQGTGA come from the germline V gene. The CDR3 runs to 16 residues. V lost 6 bases and J lost 4; bases outside the gene matches: 9. CDR3 protein: CASSAPGQGSTGELFF. CDR3 bases: TGTGCCAGCAGTGCTCCGGGACAGGGAAGCACCGGGGAGCTGTTTTTT.

This rearrangement joins TRBV11-2 to TRBJ2-5; D may be TRBD1 or TRBD2 (5 bases each). This CDR3 region has 17 residues. CDR1 is SGHAT, CDR2 FQNNGV, per germline. V gave up 5 bases and J gave up 4 bases, with 23 bases separating them. The CDR3 spells CASSTYPQGTRGETQYF. The CDR3 DNA is TGTGCCAGCAGCACCTACCCCCAGGGTACGAGGGGAGAGACCCAGTACTTC.

V gene TRBV30 combines with J gene TRBJ1-2; tentative D call: TRBD1 (5 bases). This CDR3 spans 13 amino acids. The germline V gene has CDR1 GTSNPN and CDR2 SVGIG (reference sequence). V lost 3 bases and J 1 base, leaving 9 bases between the germline ends. CDR3 DNA sequence: TGTGCCTGGAGAGAGACAGATAACTATGGCTACACCTTC. It yields the protein CAWRETDNYGYTF.

This rearrangement joins TRBV7-6 to TRBJ2-1; 7 bases map to TRBD1. V trimming: 2 bases; J trimming: 8 bases; junction bases outside the gene matches: 9. Looked up from germline, CDR1 is SGHVS and CDR2 is FNYEAQ. This CDR3 contains 15 residues. The CDR3 nucleotides are TGTGCCAGCAGCTTACTCGACAGGGAGATCGATGAGCAGTTCTTC. Translation: CASSLLDREIDEQFF.

The DNA of the CDR3 is TGTGCCATCAGTGATCGACTAGCGGGGGGGCCCGGCACAGATACGCAGTATTTT. Protein: CAISDRLAGGPGTDTQYF. The rearrangement joins TRBV10-3 to TRBJ2-3; the match to TRBD2 covers 14 bases. The CDR3 loop spans 18 amino acids. V lost 3 bases and J lost 1; bases outside the gene matches: 6. The germline V gene has CDR1 ENHRY and CDR2 SYGVKD.

By share, this clone ranks as medium-sized. The chain combines TRBV10-3 with TRBJ2-3; D may be TRBD1 (5 bases). Germline V gene data show CDR1 as ENHRY and CDR2 as SYGVKD. Between the trimmed V and J ends, which lost 4 bases and 0 bases, there was a span of 8 bases. The CDR3 length is 14 residues. DNA of the CDR3: TGTGCCATCAGTGGGGGCGGTAGCACAGATACGCAGTATTTT. Translated: CAISGGGSTDTQYF.

The CDR3 DNA sequence: TGTGCCAGCAGTATATCCGGGACATCCCCCTACGAGCAGTACGTC. Translated, it gives CASSISGTSPYEQYV. The rearrangement joins TRBV28 to TRBJ2-7; tentatively, D is TRBD1 (6 bases). The CDR3 loop spans 15 amino acids. Per germline, CDR1 MDHEN and CDR2 SYDVKM. Trimming took 5 bases from V and 2 from J, leaving 16 bases between them.